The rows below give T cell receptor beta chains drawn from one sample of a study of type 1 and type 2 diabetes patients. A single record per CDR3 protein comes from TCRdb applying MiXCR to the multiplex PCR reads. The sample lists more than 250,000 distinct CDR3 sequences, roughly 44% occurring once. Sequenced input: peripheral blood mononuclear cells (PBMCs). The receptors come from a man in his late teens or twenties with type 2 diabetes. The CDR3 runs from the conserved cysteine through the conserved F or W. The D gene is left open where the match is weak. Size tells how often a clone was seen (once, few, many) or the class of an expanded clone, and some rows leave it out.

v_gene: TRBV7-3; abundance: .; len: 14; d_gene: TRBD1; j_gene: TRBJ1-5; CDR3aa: CASSETGTHQPQHF; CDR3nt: TGTGCCAGCAGTGAGACAGGGACGCATCAGCCCCAGCATTTT
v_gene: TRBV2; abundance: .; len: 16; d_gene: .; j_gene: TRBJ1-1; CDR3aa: CASSEAASRIHTEAFF; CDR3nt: TGTGCCAGCAGTGAAGCTGCTAGCCGCATACACACTGAAGCTTTCTTT
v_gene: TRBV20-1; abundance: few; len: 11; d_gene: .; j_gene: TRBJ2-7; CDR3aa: CSAGGDREQYF; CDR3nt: TGCAGTGCTGGTGGGGACCGCGAGCAGTACTTC
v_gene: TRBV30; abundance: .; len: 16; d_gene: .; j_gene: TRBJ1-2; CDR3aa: CAWSTRPYRVGYGYTF; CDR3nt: TGTGCCTGGAGCACCCGCCCGTACAGGGTTGGGTATGGCTACACCTTC
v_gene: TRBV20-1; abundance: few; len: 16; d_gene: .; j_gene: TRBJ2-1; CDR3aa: CSARLHGMSRPNEQFF; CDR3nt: TGCAGTGCTAGACTACATGGGATGAGCCGACCCAATGAGCAGTTCTTC
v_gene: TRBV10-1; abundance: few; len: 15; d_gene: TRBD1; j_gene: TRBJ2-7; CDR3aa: CASSSLTGGSYEQYF; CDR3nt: TGCGCCAGCAGCTCCCTGACAGGGGGCTCGTACGAGCAGTACTTC
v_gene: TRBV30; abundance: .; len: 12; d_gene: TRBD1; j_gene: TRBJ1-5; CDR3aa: CGVGQGDQPQHF; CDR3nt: TGTGGAGTAGGACAGGGCGATCAGCCCCAGCATTTT
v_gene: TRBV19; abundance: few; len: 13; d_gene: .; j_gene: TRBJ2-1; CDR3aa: CASTPQGHNEQFF; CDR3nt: TGTGCCAGTACCCCACAGGGACACAATGAGCAGTTCTTC
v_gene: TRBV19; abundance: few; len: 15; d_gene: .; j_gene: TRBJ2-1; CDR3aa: CASSEDDVAYNEQFF; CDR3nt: TGTGCCAGTAGTGAAGACGACGTCGCCTACAATGAGCAGTTCTTC
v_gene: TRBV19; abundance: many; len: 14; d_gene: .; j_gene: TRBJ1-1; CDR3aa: CASSKGGPNTEAFF; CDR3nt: TGTGCCAGTAGTAAGGGGGGGCCGAACACTGAAGCTTTCTTT
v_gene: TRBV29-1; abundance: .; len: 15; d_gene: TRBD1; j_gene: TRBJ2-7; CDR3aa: CSVEGGGQGFYEQYF; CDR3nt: TGCAGCGTTGAAGGGGGGGGACAGGGGTTCTACGAGCAGTACTTC
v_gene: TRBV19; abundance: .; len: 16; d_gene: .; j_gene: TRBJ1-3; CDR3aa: CASTSSGRGSGNTIYF; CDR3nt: TGTGCCAGTACCTCCTCTGGCCGAGGATCTGGAAACACCATATATTTT
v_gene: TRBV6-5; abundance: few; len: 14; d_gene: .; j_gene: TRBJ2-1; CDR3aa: CASSSNRGYNEQFF; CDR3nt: TGTGCCAGCAGTTCCAACCGAGGATACAATGAGCAGTTCTTC
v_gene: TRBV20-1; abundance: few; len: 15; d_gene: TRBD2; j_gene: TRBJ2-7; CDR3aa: CSATGTSGITYEQYF; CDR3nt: TGCAGTGCCACCGGGACTAGCGGGATCACCTACGAGCAGTACTTC
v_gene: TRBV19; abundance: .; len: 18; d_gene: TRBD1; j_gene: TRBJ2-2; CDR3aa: CASSMRSRGFGIPGELFF; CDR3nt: TGTGCCAGTAGTATGAGGTCCAGGGGGTTTGGAATTCCCGGGGAGCTGTTTTTT
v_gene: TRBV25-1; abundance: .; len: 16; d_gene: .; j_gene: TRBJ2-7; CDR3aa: CASSKGDYRPSYEQYF; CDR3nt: TGTGCCAGCAGTAAGGGGGATTACCGTCCCTCCTACGAGCAGTACTTC